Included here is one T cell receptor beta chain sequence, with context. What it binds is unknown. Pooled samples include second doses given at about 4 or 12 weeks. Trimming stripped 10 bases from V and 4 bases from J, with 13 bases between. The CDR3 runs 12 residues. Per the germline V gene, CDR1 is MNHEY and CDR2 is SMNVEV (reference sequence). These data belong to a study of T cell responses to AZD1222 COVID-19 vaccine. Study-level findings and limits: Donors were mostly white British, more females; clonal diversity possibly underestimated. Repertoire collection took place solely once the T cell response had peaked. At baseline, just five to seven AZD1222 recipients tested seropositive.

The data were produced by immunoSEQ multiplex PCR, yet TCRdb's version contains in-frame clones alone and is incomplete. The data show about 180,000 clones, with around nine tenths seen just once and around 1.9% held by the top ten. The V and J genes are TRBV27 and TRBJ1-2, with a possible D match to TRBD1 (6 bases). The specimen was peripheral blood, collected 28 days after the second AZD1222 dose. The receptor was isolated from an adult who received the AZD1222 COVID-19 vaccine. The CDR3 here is CATRGVIYGYTF. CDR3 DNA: TGTGCCACCAGGGGAGTTATCTATGGCTACACCTTC.